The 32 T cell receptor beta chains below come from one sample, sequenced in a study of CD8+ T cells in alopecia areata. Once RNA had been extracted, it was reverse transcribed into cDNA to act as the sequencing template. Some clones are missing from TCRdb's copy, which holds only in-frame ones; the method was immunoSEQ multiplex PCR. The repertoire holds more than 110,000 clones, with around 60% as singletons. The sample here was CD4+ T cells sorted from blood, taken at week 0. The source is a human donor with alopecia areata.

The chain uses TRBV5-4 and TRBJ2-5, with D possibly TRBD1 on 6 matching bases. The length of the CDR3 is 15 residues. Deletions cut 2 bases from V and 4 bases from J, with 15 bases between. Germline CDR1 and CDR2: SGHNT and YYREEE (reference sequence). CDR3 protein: CASSFLQGRGETQYF. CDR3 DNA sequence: TGTGCCAGCAGCTTCTTACAGGGACGAGGAGAGACCCAGTACTTC.

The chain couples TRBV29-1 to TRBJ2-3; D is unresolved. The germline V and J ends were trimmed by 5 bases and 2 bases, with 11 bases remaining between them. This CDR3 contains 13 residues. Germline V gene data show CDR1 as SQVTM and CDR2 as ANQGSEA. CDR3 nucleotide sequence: TGCAGCGTTCTTGGCAGCACCACAGATACGCAGTATTTT. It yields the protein CSVLGSTTDTQYF.

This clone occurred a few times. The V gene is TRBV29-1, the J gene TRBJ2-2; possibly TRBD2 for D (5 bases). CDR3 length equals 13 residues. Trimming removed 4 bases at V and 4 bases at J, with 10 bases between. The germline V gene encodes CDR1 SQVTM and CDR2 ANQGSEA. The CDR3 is CSVGVAGTGELFF. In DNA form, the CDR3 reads TGCAGCGTTGGAGTGGCGGGCACCGGGGAGCTGTTTTTT.

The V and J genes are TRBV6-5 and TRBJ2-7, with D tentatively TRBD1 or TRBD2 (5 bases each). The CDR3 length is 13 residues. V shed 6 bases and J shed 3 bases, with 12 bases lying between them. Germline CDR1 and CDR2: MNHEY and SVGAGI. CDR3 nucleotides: TGTGCCAGCAGCCGGGACGCAGACTACGAGCAGTACTTC. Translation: CASSRDADYEQYF.

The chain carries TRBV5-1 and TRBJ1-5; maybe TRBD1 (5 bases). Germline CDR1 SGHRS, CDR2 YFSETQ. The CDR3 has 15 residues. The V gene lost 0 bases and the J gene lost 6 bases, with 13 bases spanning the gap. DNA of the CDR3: TGCGCCAGCAGCTTGGATTCGGGGGGGTCTCAGCCCCAGCATTTT. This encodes CASSLDSGGSQPQHF.

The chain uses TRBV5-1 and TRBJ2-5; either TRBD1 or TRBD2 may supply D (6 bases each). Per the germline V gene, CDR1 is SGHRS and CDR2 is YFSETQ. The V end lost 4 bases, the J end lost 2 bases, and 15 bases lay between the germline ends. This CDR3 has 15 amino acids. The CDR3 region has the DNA TGCGCCAGCAGCCTACGGGGGCGTGGGCAAGAGACCCAGTACTTC. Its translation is CASSLRGRGQETQYF.

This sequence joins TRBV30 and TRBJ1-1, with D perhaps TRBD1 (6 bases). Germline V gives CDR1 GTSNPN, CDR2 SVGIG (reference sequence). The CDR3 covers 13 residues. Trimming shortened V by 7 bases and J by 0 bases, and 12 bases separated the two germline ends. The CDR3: CASQGTVNTEAFF. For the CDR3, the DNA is TGTGCCTCCCAGGGGACGGTGAACACTGAAGCTTTCTTT.

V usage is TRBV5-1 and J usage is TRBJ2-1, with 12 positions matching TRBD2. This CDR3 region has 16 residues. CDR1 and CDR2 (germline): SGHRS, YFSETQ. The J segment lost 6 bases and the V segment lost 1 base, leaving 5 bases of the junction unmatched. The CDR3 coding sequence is TGCGCCAGCAGCTTGTTACTAGCGGGGGGTCCCAATGAGCAGTTCTTC. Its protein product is CASSLLLAGGPNEQFF.

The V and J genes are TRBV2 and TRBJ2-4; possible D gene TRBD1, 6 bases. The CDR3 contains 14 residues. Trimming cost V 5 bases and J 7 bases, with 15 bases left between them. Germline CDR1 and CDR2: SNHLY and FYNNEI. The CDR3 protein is CASSKDSAANIQYF. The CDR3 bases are TGTGCCAGCAGTAAGGACAGTGCGGCGAACATTCAGTACTTC.

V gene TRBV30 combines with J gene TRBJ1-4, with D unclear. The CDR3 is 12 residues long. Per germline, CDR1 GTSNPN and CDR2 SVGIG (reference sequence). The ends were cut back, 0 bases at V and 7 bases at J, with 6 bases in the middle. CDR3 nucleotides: TGTGCCTGGAGTGTCGTCGGTGAAAAACTGTTTTTT. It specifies CAWSVVGEKLFF.

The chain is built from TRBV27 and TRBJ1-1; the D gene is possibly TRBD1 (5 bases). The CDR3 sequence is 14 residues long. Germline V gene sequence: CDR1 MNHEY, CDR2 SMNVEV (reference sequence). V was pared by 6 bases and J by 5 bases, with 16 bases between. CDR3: CASSLRGGLTEAFF. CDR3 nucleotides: TGTGCCAGCAGCCTCCGCGGGGGACTTACTGAAGCTTTCTTT.

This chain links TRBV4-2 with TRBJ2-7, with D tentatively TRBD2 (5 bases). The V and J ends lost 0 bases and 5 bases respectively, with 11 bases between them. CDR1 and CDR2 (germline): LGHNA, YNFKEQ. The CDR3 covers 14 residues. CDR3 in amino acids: CASSQDLRVDEQYF. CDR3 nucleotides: TGTGCCAGCAGCCAAGATCTGAGGGTAGACGAGCAGTACTTC.

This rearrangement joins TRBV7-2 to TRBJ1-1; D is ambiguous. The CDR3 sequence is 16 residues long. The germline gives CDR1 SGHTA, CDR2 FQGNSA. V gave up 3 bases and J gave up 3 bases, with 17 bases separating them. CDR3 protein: CASSFLEPPGDTEAFF. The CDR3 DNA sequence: TGTGCCAGCAGCTTTCTCGAGCCCCCGGGCGACACTGAAGCTTTCTTT.

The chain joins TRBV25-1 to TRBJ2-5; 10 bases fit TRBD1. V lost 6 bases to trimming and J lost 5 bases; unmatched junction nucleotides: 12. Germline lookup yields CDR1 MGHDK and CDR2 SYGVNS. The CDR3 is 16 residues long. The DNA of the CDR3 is TGTGCCAGCAGCCAGGGAACTGGACAGGGGGGGGAGACCCAGTACTTC. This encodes CASSQGTGQGGETQYF.

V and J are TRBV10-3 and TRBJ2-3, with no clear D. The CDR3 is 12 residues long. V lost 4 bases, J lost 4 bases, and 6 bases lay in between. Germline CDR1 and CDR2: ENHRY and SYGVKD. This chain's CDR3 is CAISGAADTQYF. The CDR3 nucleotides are TGTGCCATCAGTGGGGCCGCAGATACGCAGTATTTT.

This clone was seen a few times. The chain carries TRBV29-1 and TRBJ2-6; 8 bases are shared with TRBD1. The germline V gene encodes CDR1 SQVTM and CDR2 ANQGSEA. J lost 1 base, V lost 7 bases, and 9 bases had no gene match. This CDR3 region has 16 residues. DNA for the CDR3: TGCAGCGCCCTGACAGGGGCGGGGTCTGGGGCCAACGTCCTGACTTTC. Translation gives CSALTGAGSGANVLTF.

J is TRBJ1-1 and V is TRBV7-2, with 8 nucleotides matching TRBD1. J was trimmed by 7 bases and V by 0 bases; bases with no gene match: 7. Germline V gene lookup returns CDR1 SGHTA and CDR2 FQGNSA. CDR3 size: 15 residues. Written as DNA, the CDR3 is TGTGCCAGCAGCTTAGCGCCGACAGGGGTTGGTGAAGCTTTCTTT. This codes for CASSLAPTGVGEAFF.

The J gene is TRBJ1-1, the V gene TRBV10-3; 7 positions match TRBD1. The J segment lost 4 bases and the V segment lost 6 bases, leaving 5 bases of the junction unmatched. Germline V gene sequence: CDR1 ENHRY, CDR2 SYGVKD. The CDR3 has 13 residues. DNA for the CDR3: TGTGCCATCAGAACGGGACAGTTCACTGAAGCTTTCTTT. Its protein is CAIRTGQFTEAFF.

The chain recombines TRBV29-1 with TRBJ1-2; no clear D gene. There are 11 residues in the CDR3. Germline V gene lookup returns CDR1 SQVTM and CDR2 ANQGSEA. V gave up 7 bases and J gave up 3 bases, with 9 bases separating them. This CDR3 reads CSGGQDYGYTF. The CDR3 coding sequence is TGCAGCGGGGGTCAGGACTATGGCTACACCTTC.

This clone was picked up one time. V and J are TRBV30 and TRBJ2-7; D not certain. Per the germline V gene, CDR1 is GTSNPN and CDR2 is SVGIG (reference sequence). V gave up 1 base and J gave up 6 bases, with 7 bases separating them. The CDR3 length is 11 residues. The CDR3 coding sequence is TGTGCCTGGAGTGCGTCCCTCGAGCAGTACTTC. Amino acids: CAWSASLEQYF.

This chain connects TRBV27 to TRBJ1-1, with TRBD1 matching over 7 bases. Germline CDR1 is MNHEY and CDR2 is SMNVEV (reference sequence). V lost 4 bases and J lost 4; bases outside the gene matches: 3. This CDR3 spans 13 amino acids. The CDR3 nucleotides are TGTGCCAGCAGTTCGGGACAGCTCACTGAAGCTTTCTTT. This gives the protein CASSSGQLTEAFF.

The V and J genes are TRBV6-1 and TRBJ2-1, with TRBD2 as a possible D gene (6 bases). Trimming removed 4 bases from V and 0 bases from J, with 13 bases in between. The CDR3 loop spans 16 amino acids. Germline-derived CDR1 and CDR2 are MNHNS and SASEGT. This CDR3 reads CASSVPSVHSYNEQFF. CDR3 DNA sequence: TGTGCCAGCAGTGTTCCTAGCGTCCACTCCTACAATGAGCAGTTCTTC.

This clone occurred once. CDR3 sequence (DNA): TGTGCCAGCAGCTTGGACAGGGGAACTTCACCCCTCCACTTT. It specifies CASSLDRGTSPLHF. V and J are TRBV11-2 and TRBJ1-6, with 9 bases aligning to TRBD1. Germline-derived CDR1 and CDR2 are SGHAT and FQNNGV. The CDR3 runs 14 residues. Germline trimming cut 3 bases from V and 9 bases from J; bases unmatched to any gene: 3. Together with reference TRBV11-2 and TRBJ1-6, the CDR3 gives the full variable domain: EAGVAQSPRYKIIEKRQSVAFWCNPISGHATLYWYQQILGQGPKLLIQFQNNGVVDDSQLPKDRFSAERLKGVDSTLKIQPAKLEDSAVYLCASSLDRGTSPLHFGNGTRLTVT.

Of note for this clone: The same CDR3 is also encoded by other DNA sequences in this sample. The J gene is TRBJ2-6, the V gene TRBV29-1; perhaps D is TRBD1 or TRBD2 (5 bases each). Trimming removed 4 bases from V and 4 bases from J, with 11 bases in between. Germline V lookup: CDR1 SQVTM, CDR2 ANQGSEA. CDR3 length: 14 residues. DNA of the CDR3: TGCAGCGTTGGTCGAGGGACGGGGGCCAACGTCCTGACTTTC. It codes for CSVGRGTGANVLTF. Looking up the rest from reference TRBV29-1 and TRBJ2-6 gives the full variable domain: SAVISQKPSRDICQRGTSLTIQCQVDSQVTMMFWYRQQPGQSLTLIATANQGSEATYESGFVIDKFPISRPNLTFSTLTVSNMSPEDSSIYLCSVGRGTGANVLTFGAGSRLTVL.

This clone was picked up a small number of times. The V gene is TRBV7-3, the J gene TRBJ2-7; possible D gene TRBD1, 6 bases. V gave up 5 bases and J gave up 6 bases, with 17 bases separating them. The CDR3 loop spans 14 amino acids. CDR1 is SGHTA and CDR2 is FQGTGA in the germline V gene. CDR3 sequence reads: CASSQGTGLGEQYF. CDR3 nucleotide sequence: TGTGCCAGCAGCCAAGGTACAGGGTTAGGCGAGCAGTACTTC. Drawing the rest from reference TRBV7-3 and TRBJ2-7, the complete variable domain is GAGVSQTPSNKVTEKGKYVELRCDPISGHTALYWYRQSLGQGPEFLIYFQGTGAADDSGLPNDRFFAVRPEGSVSTLKIQRTERGDSAVYLCASSQGTGLGEQYFGPGTRLTVT.

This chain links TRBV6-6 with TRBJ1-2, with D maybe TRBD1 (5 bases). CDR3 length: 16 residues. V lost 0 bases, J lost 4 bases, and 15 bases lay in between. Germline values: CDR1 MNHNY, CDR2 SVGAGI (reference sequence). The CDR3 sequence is CASSYSAGGQGYGYTF. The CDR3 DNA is TGTGCCAGCAGTTACTCTGCCGGTGGACAAGGCTATGGCTACACCTTC.

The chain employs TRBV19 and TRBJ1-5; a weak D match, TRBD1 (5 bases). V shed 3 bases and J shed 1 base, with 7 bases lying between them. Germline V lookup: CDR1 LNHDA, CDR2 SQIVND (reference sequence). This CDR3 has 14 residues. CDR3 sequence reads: CASSIDSSNQPQHF. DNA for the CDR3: TGTGCCAGTAGTATTGACAGCAGCAATCAGCCCCAGCATTTT.

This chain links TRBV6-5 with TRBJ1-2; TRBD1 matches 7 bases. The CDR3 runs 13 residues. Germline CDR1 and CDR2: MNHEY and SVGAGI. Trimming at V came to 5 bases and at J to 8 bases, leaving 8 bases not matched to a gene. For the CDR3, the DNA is TGTGCCAGCAGTCCAGGGGGTTACGGGGGCTACACCTTC. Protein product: CASSPGGYGGYTF.

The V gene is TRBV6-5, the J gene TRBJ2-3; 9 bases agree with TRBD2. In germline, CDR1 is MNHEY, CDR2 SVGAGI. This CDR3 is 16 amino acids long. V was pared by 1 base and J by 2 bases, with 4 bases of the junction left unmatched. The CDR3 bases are TGTGCCAGCAGTTACTTCCTAGCGGGGCCCACAGATACGCAGTATTTT. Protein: CASSYFLAGPTDTQYF.

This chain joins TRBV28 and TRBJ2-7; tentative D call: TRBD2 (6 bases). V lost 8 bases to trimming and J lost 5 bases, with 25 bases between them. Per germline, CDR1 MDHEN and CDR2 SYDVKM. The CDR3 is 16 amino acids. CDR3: CASYPGWGTGVHEQYF. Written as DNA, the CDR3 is TGTGCCAGCTACCCCGGTTGGGGGACTGGGGTCCACGAGCAGTACTTC.

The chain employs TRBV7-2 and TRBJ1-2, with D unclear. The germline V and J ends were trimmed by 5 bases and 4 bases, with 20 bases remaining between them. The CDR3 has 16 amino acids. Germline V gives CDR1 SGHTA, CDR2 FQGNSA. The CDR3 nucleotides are TGTGCCAGCAGCGCGACGTCCGCTGGAGGGATCTATGGCTACACCTTC. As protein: CASSATSAGGIYGYTF.

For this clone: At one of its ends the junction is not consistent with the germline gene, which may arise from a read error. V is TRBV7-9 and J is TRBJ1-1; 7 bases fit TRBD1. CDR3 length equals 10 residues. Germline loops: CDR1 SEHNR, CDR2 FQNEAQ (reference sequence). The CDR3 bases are TGTGCCAGCGGTGAGGGGGCCGTCGGTTTT. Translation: CASGEGAVGF.